What follows describes a single T cell receptor (beta chain). What it recognizes is unknown. Profiling relied on immunoSEQ multiplex PCR, and the TCRdb table lists in-frame clones only, not all of them. Of some 64,000 clones listed, around 77% are singletons. These data are taken from a study of radiotherapy plus CTLA-4 blockade in lung cancer. At the level of the study: Across the patients, objective responses occurred in about 19%, and disease control in approximately 30%.

Study results and caveats: Early blood T cell clone changes and increased post-radiation serum interferon-beta were reportedly the strongest response predictors.

The sample here was peripheral blood, taken from a patient treated with radiotherapy plus ipilimumab. The sequence was collected from a human donor with non-small cell lung cancer who had a complete response to radiotherapy plus ipilimumab.

DNA of the CDR3: TGTGCCACCCAAGAAGTGGGAAACACCATATATTTT. It translates to CATQEVGNTIYF. The chain combines TRBV2 with TRBJ1-3; D is undetermined. The CDR3 runs 12 residues. Trimming left V 10 bases short and J 4 bases short, with 11 bases between. The germline gives CDR1 SNHLY, CDR2 FYNNEI.